Described below is a single T cell receptor (beta chain) sequence and its context. The sample comes from a study of blood T cell repertoires in COVID-19. Using immunoSEQ multiplex PCR, the repertoire was profiled, and TCRdb retains in-frame clones only, with some absent. The sample gives fewer than 400,000 clones, around 83% of which show up once; roughly 3% is in the top ten. The CDR3 runs 15 residues. In germline, CDR1 is LNHDA, CDR2 SQIVND (reference sequence). The trim removed 1 base at V and 6 bases at J, leaving 3 bases unmatched. The genes are TRBV19 and TRBJ2-2; TRBD1 agrees at 9 bases. The source material was peripheral blood. The TCR sequence derives from a man younger than 40 with active or convalescent COVID-19. The CDR3 loop is CASSIVTGGAGELFF. CDR3 sequence (DNA): TGTGCCAGTAGTATAGTGACAGGGGGGGCCGGGGAGCTGTTTTTT.